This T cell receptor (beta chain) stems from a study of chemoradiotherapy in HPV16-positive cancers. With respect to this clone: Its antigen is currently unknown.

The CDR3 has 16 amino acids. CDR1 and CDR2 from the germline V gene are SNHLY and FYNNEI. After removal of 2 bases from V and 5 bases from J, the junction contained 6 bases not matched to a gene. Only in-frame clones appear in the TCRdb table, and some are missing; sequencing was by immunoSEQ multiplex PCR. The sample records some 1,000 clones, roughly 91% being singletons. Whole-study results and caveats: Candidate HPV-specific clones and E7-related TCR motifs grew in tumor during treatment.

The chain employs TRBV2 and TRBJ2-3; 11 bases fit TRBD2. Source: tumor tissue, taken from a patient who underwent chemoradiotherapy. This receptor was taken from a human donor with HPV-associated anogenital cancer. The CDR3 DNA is TGTGCCAGCAGTGAAACCACTAGCGGGGGCGTAGATACGCAGTATTTT. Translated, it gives CASSETTSGGVDTQYF.